The text below deals with one T cell receptor (beta chain). These data come from a study of blood T cell repertoires in COVID-19. The overall study: The study drew acute and convalescent COVID-19 samples from the United States, Italy and Spain.

The germline V gene has CDR1 LNHDA and CDR2 SQIVND (reference sequence). The V and J ends lost 2 bases and 5 bases respectively, with 10 bases between them. CDR3 length: 14 amino acids. Libraries were prepared by immunoSEQ multiplex PCR; TCRdb keeps only in-frame clonotypes and omits some of them. Of 72,000 or so clones in the sample, 85% to 90% were seen once. Specimen: peripheral blood. The J gene is TRBJ2-1, the V gene TRBV19, with D perhaps TRBD1 (5 bases). This clonotype was obtained from an elderly woman with active or convalescent COVID-19. The CDR3 here is CASSIPIQDNEQFF. Written as DNA, the CDR3 is TGTGCCAGTAGTATACCCATACAGGACAATGAGCAGTTCTTC.